This TCR beta chain comes out of a study of regulatory T cells in long-lasting Graves disease. Time point of the sample: newly diagnosed GD, antithyroid drugs for less than 3 months. RNA from PBMCs was the source of the TCR library. Patients of an endocrinology department in Xi'an, China, were included. Relying on iRepertoire HTBI primers and Arm-PCR of CDR3 regions, the team built TCR beta libraries. Original processing methods: From all samples, identification returned 14 TRBJ and approximately 61 TRBV segments. TCRdb independently ran MiXCR on the multiplex PCR reads; one entry per CDR3 protein. TCRdb, not the original authors, processed these V and J calls. The sample includes roughly 440,000 distinct CDR3 sequences, less than 20% seen only once; the top ten take about 23%. Study-wide points: Since the sample size was small, accuracy may have been reduced.

The CDR3 sequence is 14 residues long. V was trimmed by 0 bases and J by 10 bases, leaving 16 bases between them. Germline assignment: CDR1 DFQATT and CDR2 SNEGSKA (reference sequence). This clonotype was seen repeatedly, ten times or more. What it binds is unknown. This same sample was also taken into another study, of T cells in Graves' hyperthyroidism and ophthalmopathy.

Sample: peripheral blood mononuclear cells (PBMCs), taken at new diagnosis, from a patient treated with antithyroid drugs. The source of this sequence is a young woman with Graves disease. This chain connects TRBV20-1 to TRBJ2-1; D may be TRBD1 (6 bases). Written as DNA, the CDR3 is TGCAGTGCTAGAGATGGGGGCCGGGGAGCCGAGCAGTTCTTC. The encoded protein is CSARDGGRGAEQFF.